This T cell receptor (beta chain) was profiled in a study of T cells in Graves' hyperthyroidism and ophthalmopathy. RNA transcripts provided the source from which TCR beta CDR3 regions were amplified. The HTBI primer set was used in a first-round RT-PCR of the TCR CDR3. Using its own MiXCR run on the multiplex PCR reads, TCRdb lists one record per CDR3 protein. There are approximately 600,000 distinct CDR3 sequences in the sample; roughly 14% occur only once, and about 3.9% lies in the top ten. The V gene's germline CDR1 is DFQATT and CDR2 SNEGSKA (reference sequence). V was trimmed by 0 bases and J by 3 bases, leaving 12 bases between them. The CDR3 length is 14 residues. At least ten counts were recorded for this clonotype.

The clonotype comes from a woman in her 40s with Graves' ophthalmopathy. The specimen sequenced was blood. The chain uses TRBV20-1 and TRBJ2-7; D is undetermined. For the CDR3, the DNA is TGCAGTGCTAGAGACCAGGAGTGGGACTACGAGCAGTACTTC. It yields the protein CSARDQEWDYEQYF.